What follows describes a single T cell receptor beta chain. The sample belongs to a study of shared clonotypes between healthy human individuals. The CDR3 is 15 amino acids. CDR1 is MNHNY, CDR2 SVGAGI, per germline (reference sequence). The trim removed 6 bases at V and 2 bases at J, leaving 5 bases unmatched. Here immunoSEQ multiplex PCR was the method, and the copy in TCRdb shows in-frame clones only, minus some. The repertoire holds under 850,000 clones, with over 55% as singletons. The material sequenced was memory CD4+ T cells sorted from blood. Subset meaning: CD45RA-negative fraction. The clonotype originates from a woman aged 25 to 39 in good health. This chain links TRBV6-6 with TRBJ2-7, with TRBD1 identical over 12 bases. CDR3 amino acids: CASRPGTGGTYEQYF. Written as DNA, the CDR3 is TGTGCCAGCAGGCCCGGGACAGGGGGCACCTACGAGCAGTACTTC.